The TCR beta chain described here comes from a study of T cells in Graves' hyperthyroidism and ophthalmopathy. Trimming cost V 1 base and J 2 bases, with 9 bases left between them. The length of the CDR3 is 16 residues. Germline loops: CDR1 SGHVS, CDR2 FQNEAQ. Investigators excluded patients with uncontrolled infection, other autoimmune disease, pregnancy or lactation. Diagnoses were made from clinical symptoms, serum measures (thyroxine and TRAb), thyroid ultrasound and orbital computed tomography. From RNA transcripts, TCR beta CDR3 regions were amplified. The TCR CDR3 was amplified in a first-round RT-PCR using the HTBI primer set. A single record per CDR3 protein comes from TCRdb applying MiXCR to the multiplex PCR reads. Of around 760,000 distinct CDR3 sequences listed, just over 35% are singletons.

The genes are TRBV7-8 and TRBJ2-6; unclear D gene. Specimen: blood. The origin of this receptor is a woman aged 35 to 49 with Graves' hyperthyroidism. The CDR3 sequence: CASSLGLFTGANVLTF. For the CDR3, the DNA is TGTGCCAGCAGCTTAGGACTCTTTACTGGGGCCAACGTCCTGACTTTC.